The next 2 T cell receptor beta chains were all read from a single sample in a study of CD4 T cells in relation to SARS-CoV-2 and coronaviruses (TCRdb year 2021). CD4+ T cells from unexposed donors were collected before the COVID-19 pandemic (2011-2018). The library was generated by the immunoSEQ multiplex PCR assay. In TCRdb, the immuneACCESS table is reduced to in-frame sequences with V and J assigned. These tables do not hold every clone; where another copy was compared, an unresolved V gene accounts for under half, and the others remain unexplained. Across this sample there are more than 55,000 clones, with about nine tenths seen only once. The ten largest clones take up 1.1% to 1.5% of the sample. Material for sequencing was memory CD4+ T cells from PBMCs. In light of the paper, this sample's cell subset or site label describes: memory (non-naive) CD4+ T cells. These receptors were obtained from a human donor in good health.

The CDR3 coding sequence is TGTGCCACCAGTGTTCAGGGACTAGCGGGAGGGGAGACCCAGTACTTC. This sequence encodes CATSVQGLAGGETQYF. The chain joins TRBV24-1 to TRBJ2-5; 16 nucleotides agree with TRBD2. The V gene end was trimmed by 5 bases and the J gene end by 5 bases; junction bases not matched to a gene: 4. Germline CDR1 is KGHDR and CDR2 is SFDVKD. CDR3 size: 16 residues.

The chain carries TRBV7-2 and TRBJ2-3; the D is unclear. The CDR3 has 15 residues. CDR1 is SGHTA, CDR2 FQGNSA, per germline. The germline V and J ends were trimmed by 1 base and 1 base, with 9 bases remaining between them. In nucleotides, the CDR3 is TGTGCCAGCAGCTTAGGCGGAGACGGCACAGATACGCAGTATTTT. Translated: CASSLGGDGTDTQYF.